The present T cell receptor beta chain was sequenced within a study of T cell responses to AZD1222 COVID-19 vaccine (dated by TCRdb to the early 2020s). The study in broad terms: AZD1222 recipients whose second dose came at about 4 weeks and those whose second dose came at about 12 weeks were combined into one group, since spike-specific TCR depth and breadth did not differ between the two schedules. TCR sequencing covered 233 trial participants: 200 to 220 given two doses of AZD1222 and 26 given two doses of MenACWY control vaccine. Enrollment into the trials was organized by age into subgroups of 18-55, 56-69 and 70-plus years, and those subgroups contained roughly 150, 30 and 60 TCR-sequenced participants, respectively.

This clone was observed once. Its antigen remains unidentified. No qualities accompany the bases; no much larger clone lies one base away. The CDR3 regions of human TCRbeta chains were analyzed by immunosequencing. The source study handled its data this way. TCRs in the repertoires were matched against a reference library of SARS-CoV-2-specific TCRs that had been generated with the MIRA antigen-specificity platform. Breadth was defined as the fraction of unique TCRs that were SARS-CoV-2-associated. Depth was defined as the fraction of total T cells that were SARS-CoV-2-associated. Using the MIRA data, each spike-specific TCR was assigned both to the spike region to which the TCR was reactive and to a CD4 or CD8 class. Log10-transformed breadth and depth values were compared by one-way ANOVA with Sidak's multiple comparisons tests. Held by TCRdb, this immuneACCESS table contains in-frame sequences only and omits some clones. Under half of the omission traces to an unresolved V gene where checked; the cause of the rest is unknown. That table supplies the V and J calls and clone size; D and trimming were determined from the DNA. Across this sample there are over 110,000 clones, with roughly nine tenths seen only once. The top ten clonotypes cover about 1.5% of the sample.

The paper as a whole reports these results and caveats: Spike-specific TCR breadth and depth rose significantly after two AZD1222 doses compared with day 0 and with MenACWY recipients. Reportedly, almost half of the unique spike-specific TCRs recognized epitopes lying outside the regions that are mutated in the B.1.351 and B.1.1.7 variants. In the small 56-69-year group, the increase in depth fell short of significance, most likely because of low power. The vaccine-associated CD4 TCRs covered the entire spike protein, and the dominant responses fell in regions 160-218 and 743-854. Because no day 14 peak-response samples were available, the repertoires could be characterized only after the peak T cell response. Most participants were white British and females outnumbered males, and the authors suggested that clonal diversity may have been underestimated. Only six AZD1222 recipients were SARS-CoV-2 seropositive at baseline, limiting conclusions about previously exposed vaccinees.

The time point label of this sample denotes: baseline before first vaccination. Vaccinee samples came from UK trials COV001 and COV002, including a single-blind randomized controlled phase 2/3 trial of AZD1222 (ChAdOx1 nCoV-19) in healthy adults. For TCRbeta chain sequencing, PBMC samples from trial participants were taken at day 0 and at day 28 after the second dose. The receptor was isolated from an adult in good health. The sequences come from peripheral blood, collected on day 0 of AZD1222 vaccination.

The DNA reads TGTGCCAGCAGCCCCATCGCGGGAGCCTCCAATGAGCAGTTCTTC. Its amino acids are CASSPIAGASNEQFF. This sequence uses TRBV7-2 and TRBJ2-1, and 7 junction bases match TRBD2. V is pruned by 5 bases and J by 6 bases, leaving 10 bases of the junction without a gene match. CDR1 SGHTA and CDR2 FQGNSA were looked up in the germline V gene. CDR3 length: 15 amino acids, cysteine to phenylalanine. The read is trimmed to its CDR3 DNA, 45 bases read in frame from base 1.